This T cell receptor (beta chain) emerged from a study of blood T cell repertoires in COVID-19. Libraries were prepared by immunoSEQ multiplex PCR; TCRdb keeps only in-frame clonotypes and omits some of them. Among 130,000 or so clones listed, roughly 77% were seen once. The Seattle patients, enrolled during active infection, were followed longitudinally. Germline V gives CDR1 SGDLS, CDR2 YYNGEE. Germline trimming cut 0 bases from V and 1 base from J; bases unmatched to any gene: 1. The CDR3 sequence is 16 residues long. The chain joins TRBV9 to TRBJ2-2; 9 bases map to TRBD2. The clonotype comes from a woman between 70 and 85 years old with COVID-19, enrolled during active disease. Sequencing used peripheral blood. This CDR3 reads CASSVGLAVNTGELFF. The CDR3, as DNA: TGTGCCAGCAGCGTAGGACTAGCGGTGAACACCGGGGAGCTGTTTTTT. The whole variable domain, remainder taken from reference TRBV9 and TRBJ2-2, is DSGVTQTPKHLITATGQRVTLRCSPRSGDLSVYWYQQSLDQGLQFLIQYYNGEERAKGNILERFSAQQFPDLHSELNLSSLELGDSALYFCASSVGLAVNTGELFFGEGSRLTVL.